This T cell receptor beta chain was recorded in a study of Graves' ophthalmopathy and Graves' hyperthyroidism. The authors amplified TCR beta CDR3 regions from RNA transcripts. Scientists carried out first-round RT-PCR using HTBI primers and then a second-round multiplex PCR. One entry per CDR3 protein results from TCRdb running MiXCR on the multiplex PCR reads. Of about 370,000 distinct CDR3 sequences listed, about 15% are singletons. Points on this clonotype: As the CDR3 is not closed by the conserved phenylalanine or tryptophan, this likely results from a read error.

Germline V gene data show CDR1 as MGHDK and CDR2 as SYGVNS. The CDR3 sequence is 15 residues long. The V gene lost 3 bases and the J gene lost 0 bases, with 12 bases spanning the gap. The genes are TRBV25-1 and TRBJ2-7, with no clear D. The source material was peripheral blood. This sequence originates from an adult woman with stable Graves' hyperthyroidism. In DNA, the CDR3 is TGTGCCAGCAGTGATATCAGTTCACCCTCCTACGAGCAGTACCTC. Protein: CASSDISSPSYEQYL.